This TCR beta chain is from a study of early T cells in non-severe SARS-CoV-2 infection (dated by TCRdb to the early 2020s). Turning to the overall study: Bulk RNA from unsorted whole blood was used for TCR sequencing, so alpha and beta chains could not be paired. What the research found in general, with its limitations: Matching against VDJdb was skewed toward anti-spike CD8 responses, likely underestimated virus-specific expansions, and missed private and CD4 specificities.

A case-control design nested within a healthcare worker cohort in London, UK, was used, with weekly nasopharyngeal swab PCR tests and blood sampling performed. Healthcare workers were recruited during the week of the UK lockdown, between 23 and 31 March 2020, and followed weekly for up to about 15 weeks. Library prep was done by 5' RACE. Sequencing was performed on a NextSeq 500. To correct for sequencing error and PCR bias, the TCR library protocol tagged individual cDNA molecules with unique molecular identifiers. Both TCR alpha and beta chains were sequenced, and tight co-correlation was observed between alpha and beta sequence abundances in each sample. The authors' analysis ran thus. V gene, J gene and CDR3 annotation of TCR sequences was performed with Decombinator V4. Expanded TCRs were defined as changing significantly between any two time points under a Poisson model with p below 0.0001. Abundances of TCRs were expressed as counts per million after normalisation to the total number of TCRs sequenced in each sample. MAIT TCRs were defined by TRAV1-2 paired with TRAJ12, TRAJ20 or TRAJ33, and iNKT TCRs by TRAV10 paired with TRAJ18. A search of VDJdb, accessed on 1 November 2021, was run for TCRs annotated to CMV, EBV and SARS-CoV-2, with TCRs annotated for multiple antigens excluded. TCRdb took the public reads, trimmed them with fastp at Q25, ran MiXCR for clone calling and kept in-frame beta chains. Rows with a matching CDR3 protein are joined into one entry that keeps the most common DNA and genes. Clone size and V and J calls follow TCRdb, not the original study. The sample table contains 30,000 to 45,000 distinct CDR3 sequences; only one count was recorded for around 4.1% of them. Roughly 5.5% of the sample goes to the ten largest clones.

Sequences MNHEY (CDR1) and SVGAGI (CDR2) are obtained from the germline V gene. Trimming takes 6 bases from V and 6 bases from J, and the germline ends sit 23 bases apart. CDR3 length: 16 amino acids, cysteine to phenylalanine. CDR3 DNA is the only sequence kept; it has 48 bases, read in frame from the first base. This clonotype was seen ten or more times. No cognate antigen has been identified for it. Base quality data are lacking; no much larger clone is found one base away. Recombination linked TRBV6-5 to TRBJ2-5, and TRBD2 may be the D gene, going by 6 matching bases. Sequencing was done on a sample of whole blood. The origin of this receptor is an adult who was a healthcare worker with PCR-confirmed SARS-CoV-2 infection or an uninfected control (not recorded which). The sequence in DNA is TGTGCCAGCAGCCCGACTAGAGAGCCGTTTAAGCAGACCCAGTACTTC. This codes for CASSPTREPFKQTQYF.